This passage covers 5 T cell receptor beta chains from one sample sequenced in a study of identifying expanded T cells in peripheral blood. Repertoires were generated with immunoSEQ multiplex PCR, while TCRdb's copy carries only in-frame clones and drops some. Found here are around 81,000 clones, approximately 84% of them singletons; the top ten hold approximately 4.5%. Sequenced input: blood. The origin of the receptors is a person between 18 and 69 years old in good health.

The chain's CDR3 is CASSQEGNSPLHF. CDR3 in DNA: TGCGCCAGCAGCCAAGAGGGGAATTCACCCCTCCACTTT. V and J are TRBV4-3 and TRBJ1-6; D call uncertain. Germline-derived CDR1 and CDR2 are LGHNA and YSLEER. The CDR3 is 13 residues long. Trimming took off 0 bases at V and 7 bases at J, with 4 bases between the two ends.

This clone was found a few times. This chain connects TRBV9 to TRBJ1-4, with D uncertain. Trimming left V 1 base short and J 5 bases short, with 6 bases between. CDR3 length: 13 amino acids. CDR1 and CDR2 from the germline V gene are SGDLS and YYNGEE. Written as DNA, the CDR3 is TGTGCCAGCAGCGTACAGCCCAATGAAAAACTGTTTTTT. Its protein is CASSVQPNEKLFF.

This rearrangement joins TRBV11-2 to TRBJ2-7, with TRBD1 identical over 9 bases. V lost 4 bases to trimming and J lost 6 bases; unmatched junction nucleotides: 10. The CDR3 runs to 15 residues. Germline V lookup: CDR1 SGHAT, CDR2 FQNNGV. The CDR3 DNA reads TGTGCCAGCAGCTACACCGGGACAGGGACTGTCGAGCAGTACTTC. This gives the protein CASSYTGTGTVEQYF. Based on the CDR3 plus reference TRBV11-2 and TRBJ2-7, the full variable domain is EAGVAQSPRYKIIEKRQSVAFWCNPISGHATLYWYQQILGQGPKLLIQFQNNGVVDDSQLPKDRFSAERLKGVDSTLKIQPAKLEDSAVYLCASSYTGTGTVEQYFGPGTRLTVT.

The rearrangement joins TRBV7-9 to TRBJ1-5, with D perhaps matching TRBD1 (5 bases). CDR1 is SEHNR and CDR2 is FQNEAQ in the germline V gene (reference sequence). This CDR3 has 14 residues. Trimming stripped 5 bases from V and 9 bases from J, with 17 bases between. CDR3 protein: CASSRDSQWGPQHF. For the CDR3, the DNA is TGTGCCAGCAGCCGGGACTCCCAATGGGGGCCCCAGCATTTT.

V gene TRBV7-9 combines with J gene TRBJ1-1; D remains ambiguous. The CDR3 covers 15 residues. The germline V gene encodes CDR1 SEHNR and CDR2 FQNEAQ (reference sequence). Trimming removed 5 bases at V and 4 bases at J, with 17 bases between. CDR3 sequence: CASSRRASPGTEAFF. The CDR3 DNA reads TGTGCCAGCAGCCGTAGGGCTTCCCCCGGCACTGAAGCTTTCTTT.